Below are 17 T cell receptor beta chains sequenced from a single sample in a study of regulatory T cells in long-lasting Graves disease. Specified time point: newly diagnosed GD, antithyroid drugs for less than 3 months. Following extraction of RNA from PBMCs, that RNA was used to make the TCR library. Researchers made TCR beta libraries by using iRepertoire HTBI primers and running Arm-PCR on CDR3 regions. TCRdb itself ran the multiplex PCR reads through MiXCR, one entry per CDR3 protein. This table has 380,000 or so distinct CDR3 sequences, about 17% appearing once. This sample was also put to use in a study of T cells in Graves' hyperthyroidism and ophthalmopathy.

Sequencing was performed on peripheral blood mononuclear cells (PBMCs), taken at new diagnosis, from a patient treated with antithyroid drugs. The receptor set was obtained from a young woman with Graves disease.

This clonotype was found many times. This chain links TRBV3-1 with TRBJ2-7; D is unclear. The CDR3 length is 14 residues. The germline gives CDR1 LGHDT, CDR2 YNNKEL (reference sequence). Trimming removed 1 base at V and 0 bases at J, with 7 bases between. CDR3 coding DNA: TGTGCCAGCAGCCAAGCCCGTGGCTCCTACGAGCAGTACTTC. This encodes CASSQARGSYEQYF.

This clonotype was counted only a few times. J is TRBJ2-2 and V is TRBV19; 8 nucleotides line up with TRBD1. The CDR3 runs to 15 residues. The V and J ends lost 6 bases and 6 bases, in that order; junction bases with no gene match: 9. Per the germline V gene, CDR1 is LNHDA and CDR2 is SQIVND (reference sequence). CDR3 coding DNA: TGTGCCAGTAGGATCGGACAGGGACGGGCCGGGGAGCTGTTTTTT. Its protein is CASRIGQGRAGELFF. Full variable domain (outside the CDR3, taken from reference TRBV19 and TRBJ2-2): DGGITQSPKYLFRKEGQNVTLSCEQNLNHDAMYWYRQDPGQGLRLIYYSQIVNDFQKGDIAEGYSVSREKKESFPLTVTSAQKNPTAFYLCASRIGQGRAGELFFGEGSRLTVL.

This clonotype was recorded at least ten times. This rearrangement joins TRBV6-1 to TRBJ1-1, with no clear D. The V end lost 5 bases, the J end lost 5 bases, and 21 bases lay between the germline ends. Germline CDR1 and CDR2: MNHNS and SASEGT. The CDR3 sequence is 16 residues long. CDR3 sequence: CASSRLTPSPGTEAFF. In DNA, the CDR3 is TGTGCCAGCAGTCGCCTGACCCCCTCACCGGGGACTGAAGCTTTCTTT.

At least ten counts were recorded for this clonotype. The V call is TRBV20-1, the J call TRBJ2-7, with 14 bases that match TRBD2. V lost 5 bases to trimming and J lost 3 bases; unmatched junction nucleotides: 6. The CDR3 extends over 15 amino acids. Germline V gene sequence: CDR1 DFQATT, CDR2 SNEGSKA (reference sequence). Written as DNA, the CDR3 is TGCAGTGCTGATCGACTAGCGGGGGGGCTCTACGAGCAGTACTTC. Its translation is CSADRLAGGLYEQYF.

This clonotype has more than one count but fewer than ten. The J gene is TRBJ2-5, the V gene TRBV6-1, with TRBD1 identical over 10 bases. The CDR3 has 15 amino acids. The ends lost 8 bases at V and 5 bases at J; junction bases unmatched: 11. Germline loops: CDR1 MNHNS, CDR2 SASEGT. CDR3 amino acids: CASSVGQGVMETQYF. CDR3 DNA sequence: TGTGCCAGCTCAGTCGGACAGGGGGTGATGGAGACCCAGTACTTC.

In its sample, this clonotype was seen many times. The V gene is TRBV10-3, the J gene TRBJ2-7, with D unclear. Germline V gene data show CDR1 as ENHRY and CDR2 as SYGVKD. The V end lost 1 base, the J end lost 4 bases, and 17 bases lay between the germline ends. CDR3 length: 16 residues. The CDR3 sequence: CAISELYRANPYEQYF. Here the CDR3 DNA reads TGTGCCATCAGTGAGTTGTATAGGGCAAATCCTTACGAGCAGTACTTC.

This clonotype was seen ten or more times. The germline gene is not matched at one end of the junction; a read error may be the cause. The chain joins TRBV11-2 to TRBJ2-7, with TRBD1 as a possible D gene (7 bases). This CDR3 spans 16 amino acids. CDR1 and CDR2 from the germline V gene are SGHAT and FQNNGV. The DNA of the CDR3 is TGTGCCAGCAGCCTAGACAGGGAGGTTACTTCCTACGAGCAGTACTTC. Protein: CASSLDREVTSYEQYF.

The chain couples TRBV2 to TRBJ1-2, with D perhaps matching TRBD1 (5 bases). The CDR3 has 14 residues. Deletions cut 8 bases from V and 4 bases from J, with 17 bases between. CDR1 and CDR2 from the germline V gene are SNHLY and FYNNEI. The CDR3 spells CASVGVRQLYGYTF. The CDR3 DNA reads TGTGCCAGCGTCGGGGTTAGACAGCTCTATGGCTACACCTTC.

This clonotype appeared many times. The chain employs TRBV24-1 and TRBJ2-5; a possible D gene is TRBD1 (6 bases). CDR1 and CDR2 (germline): KGHDR, SFDVKD. Trimming left V 1 base short and J 3 bases short, with 11 bases between. The CDR3 covers 15 residues. The CDR3 protein is CATSDFQGTEETQYF. CDR3 nucleotides: TGTGCCACCAGTGATTTTCAGGGGACGGAAGAGACCCAGTACTTC.

In its sample, this clonotype was seen many times. The genes are TRBV11-2 and TRBJ2-3; unclear D gene. The CDR3 extends over 12 amino acids. Deletions cut 4 bases from V and 6 bases from J, with 8 bases between. Germline values: CDR1 SGHAT, CDR2 FQNNGV. CDR3 DNA: TGTGCCAGCAGCTCAATAGTGGATACGCAGTATTTT. Its translation is CASSSIVDTQYF. Full variable domain (outside the CDR3, taken from reference TRBV11-2 and TRBJ2-3): EAGVAQSPRYKIIEKRQSVAFWCNPISGHATLYWYQQILGQGPKLLIQFQNNGVVDDSQLPKDRFSAERLKGVDSTLKIQPAKLEDSAVYLCASSSIVDTQYFGPGTRLTVL.

The sample holds many counts of this clonotype. This chain links TRBV10-3 with TRBJ2-3; TRBD2 agrees at 7 bases. Germline CDR1 is ENHRY and CDR2 is SYGVKD. This CDR3 contains 16 residues. Germline trimming cut 6 bases from V and 2 bases from J; bases unmatched to any gene: 11. The CDR3: CAISGSLAEITDTQYF. The CDR3 DNA follows: TGTGCCATCAGCGGGTCCCTAGCGGAAATCACAGATACGCAGTATTTT.

This clonotype was counted many times. The rearrangement links TRBV20-1 to TRBJ1-2; D might be TRBD1 (6 bases). Germline V gene lookup returns CDR1 DFQATT and CDR2 SNEGSKA (reference sequence). V lost 5 bases and J 1 base, leaving 14 bases between the germline ends. CDR3 length: 14 amino acids. In DNA, the CDR3 is TGCAGTGCTCTCCGGGACACGAATAACTATGGCTACACCTTC. Translated: CSALRDTNNYGYTF.

The rearrangement links TRBV9 to TRBJ1-5; D might be TRBD1 (5 bases). Germline V lookup: CDR1 SGDLS, CDR2 YYNGEE. V was trimmed by 7 bases and J by 1 base, leaving 15 bases between them. The CDR3 spans 15 residues. The CDR3 loop is CASAYGWGSNQPQHF. The DNA of the CDR3 is TGTGCCAGCGCTTACGGGTGGGGGAGCAATCAGCCCCAGCATTTT.

The sample holds a few counts of this clonotype. The V call is TRBV6-2 or TRBV6-3, the J call TRBJ1-5; TRBD1 matches 10 bases. CDR1 and CDR2 (germline): MNHEY, SVGEGT. This CDR3 comprises 16 residues. The trim removed 5 bases at V and 2 bases at J, leaving 6 bases unmatched. CDR3 sequence (DNA): TGTGCCAGCAGTAAGGGACAGGGGAACGGCAATCAGCCCCAGCATTTT. It translates to CASSKGQGNGNQPQHF.

This clonotype was counted only a few times. This CDR3 is CASSPRAGYGYTF. The CDR3 coding sequence is TGTGCCAGCAGCCCCCGGGCCGGCTATGGCTACACCTTC. The genes are TRBV7-9 and TRBJ1-2, with D hard to call. V gave up 5 bases and J gave up 4 bases, with 11 bases separating them. Germline V gene data show CDR1 as SEHNR and CDR2 as FQNEAQ (reference sequence). There are 13 residues in the CDR3. Filled out from reference TRBV7-9 and TRBJ1-2, the complete variable domain reads DTGVSQNPRHKITKRGQNVTFRCDPISEHNRLYWYRQTLGQGPEFLTYFQNEAQLEKSRLLSDRFSAERPKGSFSTLEIQRTEQGDSAMYLCASSPRAGYGYTFGSGTRLTVV.

This clonotype showed up just once. This may stem from a read error, because a much larger clone lies one nucleotide away. The V call is TRBV6-2 or TRBV6-3, the J call TRBJ2-5; D could derive from TRBD1 or TRBD2 (6 bases each). Germline V gene sequence: CDR1 MNHEY, CDR2 SVGEGT. The CDR3 is 17 residues long. V gave up 2 bases and J gave up 3 bases, with 19 bases separating them. CDR3 protein: CASSYEGGLRYKETQYF. The CDR3 nucleotides read TGTGCCAGCAGTTACGAAGGGGGGCTAAGGTACAAAGAGACCCAGTACTTC.

The J gene is TRBJ2-1, the V gene TRBV4-1; either TRBD1 or TRBD2 may supply D (6 bases each). CDR1 is MGHRA, CDR2 YSYEKL, per germline. Trimming took 4 bases from V and 7 from J, leaving 20 bases between them. CDR3 length equals 16 residues. In DNA, the CDR3 is TGCGCCAGCAGCCGGATCCTGGGGGGCAGGGAAAATGAGCAGTTCTTC. Its protein is CASSRILGGRENEQFF.